A single TCR beta chain is shown here with its context. This record belongs to a study of memory CD4+ T cells and cytomegalovirus serostatus. The sort gate was single viable CD3+CD4+CD8-CD45RO+ cells for memory CD4+ T cells. TCRdb's table, derived via immunoSEQ multiplex PCR, lists solely in-frame clones and lacks some. The sample has fewer than 40,000 clones; 70% to 80% are singletons. Germline V lookup: CDR1 SQVTM, CDR2 ANQGSEA. Trimming took off 1 base at V and 4 bases at J, with 13 bases between the two ends. The CDR3 spans 14 residues. The receptor was isolated from an adult in good health and CMV-seropositive. Material: memory CD4+ T cells from blood. This chain joins TRBV29-1 and TRBJ1-2; D gene unclear. As DNA, the CDR3 is TGCAGCGTTGAAGTTCCCGGGTGGGGCTATGGCTACACCTTC. The encoded protein is CSVEVPGWGYGYTF.